The clone carrying this T cell receptor beta chain has a single count. Its antigen is not known. CDR1 is MNHNS, CDR2 SASEGT, per germline. The CDR3 is 16 residues long. V dropped 4 bases and J dropped 0 bases, with 13 bases sitting between them. This sample was taken from a study of T cell responses to AZD1222 COVID-19 vaccine. General study points: Possibly, clonal diversity was underestimated; donors were largely white British and included more females.

Method: immunoSEQ multiplex PCR; TCRdb's copy keeps in-frame clones and lacks some. The sample lists about 110,000 clones; under 90% were seen once. The sample was peripheral blood, taken on day 0 of AZD1222 vaccination. The TCR sequence derives from an adult in good health. The chain is built from TRBV6-1 and TRBJ1-5; no clear D gene. The CDR3 sequence: CASSVIGGISNQPQHF. The CDR3, as DNA: TGTGCCAGCAGTGTAATTGGAGGGATTAGCAATCAGCCCCAGCATTTT.